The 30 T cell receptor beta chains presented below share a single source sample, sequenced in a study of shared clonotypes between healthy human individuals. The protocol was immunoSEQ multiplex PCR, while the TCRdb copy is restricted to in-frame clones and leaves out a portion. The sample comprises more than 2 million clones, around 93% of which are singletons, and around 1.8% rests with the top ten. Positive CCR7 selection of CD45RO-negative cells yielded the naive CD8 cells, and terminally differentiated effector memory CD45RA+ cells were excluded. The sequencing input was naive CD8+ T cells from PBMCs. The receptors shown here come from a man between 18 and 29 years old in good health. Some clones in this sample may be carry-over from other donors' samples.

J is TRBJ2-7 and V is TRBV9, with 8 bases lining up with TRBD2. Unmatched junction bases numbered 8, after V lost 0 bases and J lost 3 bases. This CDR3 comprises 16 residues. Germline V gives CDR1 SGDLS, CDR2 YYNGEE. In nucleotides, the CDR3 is TGTGCCAGCAGCGTAGACCAGAGCGGGAGCTACTACGAGCAGTACTTC. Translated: CASSVDQSGSYYEQYF.

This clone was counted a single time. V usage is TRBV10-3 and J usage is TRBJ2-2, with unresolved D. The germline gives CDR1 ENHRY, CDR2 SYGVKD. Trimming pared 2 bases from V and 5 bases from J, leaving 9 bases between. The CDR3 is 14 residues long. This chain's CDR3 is CAISESVGTGELFF. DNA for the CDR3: TGTGCCATCAGTGAGAGCGTAGGGACCGGGGAGCTGTTTTTT.

The CDR3: CASSSQKYNEQFF. DNA for the CDR3: TGTGCCAGCAGCTCACAAAAGTACAATGAGCAGTTCTTC. J is TRBJ2-1 and V is TRBV7-6; D is uncertain. Germline V gene data show CDR1 as SGHVS and CDR2 as FNYEAQ. The CDR3 is 13 residues long. V dropped 4 bases and J dropped 4 bases, with 8 bases sitting between them.

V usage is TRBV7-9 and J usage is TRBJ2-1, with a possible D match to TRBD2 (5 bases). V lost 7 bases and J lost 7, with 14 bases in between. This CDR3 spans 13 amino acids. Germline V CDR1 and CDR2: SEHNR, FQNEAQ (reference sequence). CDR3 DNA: TGTGCCAGCAAATCCGGGGAACCTAATGAGCAGTTCTTC. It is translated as CASKSGEPNEQFF.

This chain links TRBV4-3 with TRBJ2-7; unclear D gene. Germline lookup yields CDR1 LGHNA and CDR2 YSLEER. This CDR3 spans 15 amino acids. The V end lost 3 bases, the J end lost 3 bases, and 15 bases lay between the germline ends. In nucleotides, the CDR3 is TGCGCCAGCAGCCAGGGAAGGACGCCGGGCTACGAGCAGTACTTC. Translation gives CASSQGRTPGYEQYF.

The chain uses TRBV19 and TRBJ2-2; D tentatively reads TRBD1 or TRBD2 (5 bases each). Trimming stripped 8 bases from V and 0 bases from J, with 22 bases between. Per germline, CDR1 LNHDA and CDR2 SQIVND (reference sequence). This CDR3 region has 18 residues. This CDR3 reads CASYSLGPKVSNTGELFF. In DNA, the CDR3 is TGTGCCAGTTATTCCCTGGGACCGAAAGTGTCGAACACCGGGGAGCTGTTTTTT.

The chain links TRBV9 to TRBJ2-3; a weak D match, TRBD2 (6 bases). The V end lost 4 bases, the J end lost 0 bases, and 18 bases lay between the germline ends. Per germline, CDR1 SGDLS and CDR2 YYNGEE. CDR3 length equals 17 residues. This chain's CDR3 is CASSPRLVFSSTDTQYF. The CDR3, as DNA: TGTGCCAGCAGCCCCCGACTAGTTTTTTCTAGCACAGATACGCAGTATTTT.

CDR3 coding DNA: TGCAGCGGTAGCCCGGGGGGTTTCTACAATGAGCAGTTCTTC. This gives the protein CSGSPGGFYNEQFF. The chain links TRBV29-1 to TRBJ2-1; 7 bases line up with TRBD2. V gave up 7 bases and J gave up 3 bases; unmatched junction bases: 9. Germline V gene lookup returns CDR1 SQVTM and CDR2 ANQGSEA. The CDR3 consists of 14 residues.

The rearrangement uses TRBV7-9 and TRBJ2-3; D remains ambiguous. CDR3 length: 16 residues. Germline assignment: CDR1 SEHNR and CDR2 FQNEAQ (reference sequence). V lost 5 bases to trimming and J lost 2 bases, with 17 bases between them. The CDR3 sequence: CASSQLNPMATDTQYF. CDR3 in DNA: TGTGCCAGCAGCCAACTAAACCCCATGGCCACAGATACGCAGTATTTT.

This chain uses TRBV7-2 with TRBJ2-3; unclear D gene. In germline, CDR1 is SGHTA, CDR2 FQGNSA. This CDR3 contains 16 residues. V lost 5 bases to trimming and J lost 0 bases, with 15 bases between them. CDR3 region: CASSPSGYSSTDTQYF. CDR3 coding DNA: TGTGCCAGCAGCCCAAGTGGGTACTCTAGCACAGATACGCAGTATTTT.

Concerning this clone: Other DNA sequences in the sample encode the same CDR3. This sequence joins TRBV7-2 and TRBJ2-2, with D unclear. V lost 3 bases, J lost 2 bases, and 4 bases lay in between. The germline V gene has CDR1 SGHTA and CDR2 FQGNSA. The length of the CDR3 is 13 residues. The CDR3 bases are TGTGCCAGCAGCTTGGGAAACACCGGGGAGCTGTTTTTT. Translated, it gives CASSLGNTGELFF.

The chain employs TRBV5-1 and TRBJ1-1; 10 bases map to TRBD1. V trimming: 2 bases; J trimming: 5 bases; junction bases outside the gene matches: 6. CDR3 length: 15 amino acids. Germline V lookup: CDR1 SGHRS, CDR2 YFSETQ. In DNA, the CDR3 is TGCGCCAGCAGCTTACCGGGACAGGGGAGAACTGAAGCTTTCTTT. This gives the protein CASSLPGQGRTEAFF.

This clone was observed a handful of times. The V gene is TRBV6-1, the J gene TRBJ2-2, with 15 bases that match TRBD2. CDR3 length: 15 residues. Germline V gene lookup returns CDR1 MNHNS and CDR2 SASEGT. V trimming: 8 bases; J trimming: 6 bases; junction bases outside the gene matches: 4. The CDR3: CASGGLAGGPGELFF. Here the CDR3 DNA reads TGTGCCAGCGGGGGACTAGCGGGAGGTCCCGGGGAGCTGTTTTTT.

CDR3 in amino acids: CASLGGVSYNEQFF. CDR3 nucleotides: TGTGCCAGCCTAGGGGGAGTGTCCTACAATGAGCAGTTCTTC. The chain uses TRBV27 and TRBJ2-1, with a possible D match to TRBD1 (6 bases). The V end lost 8 bases, the J end lost 1 base, and 12 bases lay between the germline ends. CDR1 and CDR2 (germline): MNHEY, SMNVEV (reference sequence). The CDR3 has 14 residues.

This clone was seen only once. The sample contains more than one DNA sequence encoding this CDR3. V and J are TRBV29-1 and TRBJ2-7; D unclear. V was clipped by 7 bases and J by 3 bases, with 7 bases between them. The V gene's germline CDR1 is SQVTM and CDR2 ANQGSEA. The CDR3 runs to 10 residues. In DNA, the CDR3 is TGCAGCGCTTTAGGCTACGAGCAGTACTTC. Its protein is CSALGYEQYF.

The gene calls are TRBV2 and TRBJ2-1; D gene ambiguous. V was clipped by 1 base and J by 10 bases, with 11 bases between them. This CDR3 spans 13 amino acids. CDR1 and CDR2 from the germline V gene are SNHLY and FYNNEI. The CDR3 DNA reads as TGTGCCAGCAGTGAAGACGTTTTTGGGGAGCAGTTCTTC. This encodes CASSEDVFGEQFF. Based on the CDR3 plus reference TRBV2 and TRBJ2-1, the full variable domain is EPEVTQTPSHQVTQMGQEVILRCVPISNHLYFYWYRQILGQKVEFLVSFYNNEISEKSEIFDDQFSVERPDGSNFTLKIRSTKLEDSAMYFCASSEDVFGEQFFGPGTRLTVL.

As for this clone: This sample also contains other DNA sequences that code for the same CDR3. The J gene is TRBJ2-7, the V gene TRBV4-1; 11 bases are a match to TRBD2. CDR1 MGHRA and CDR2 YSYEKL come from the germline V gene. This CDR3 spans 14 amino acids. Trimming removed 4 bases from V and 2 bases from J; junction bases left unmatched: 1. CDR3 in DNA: TGCGCCAGCAGCCCGACTAGCGGGGCCTACGAGCAGTACTTC. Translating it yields CASSPTSGAYEQYF.

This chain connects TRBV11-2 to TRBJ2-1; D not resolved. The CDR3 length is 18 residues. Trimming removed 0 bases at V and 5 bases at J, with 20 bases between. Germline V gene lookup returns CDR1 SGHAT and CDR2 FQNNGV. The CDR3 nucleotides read TGTGCCAGCAGCTTAGATAAGGCTAGAAGAGCCTATCACAATGAGCAGTTCTTC. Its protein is CASSLDKARRAYHNEQFF.

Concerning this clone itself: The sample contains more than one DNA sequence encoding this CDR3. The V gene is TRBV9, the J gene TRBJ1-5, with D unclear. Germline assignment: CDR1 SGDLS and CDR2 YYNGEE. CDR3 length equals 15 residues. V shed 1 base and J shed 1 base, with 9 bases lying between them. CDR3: CASSVSGQSNQPQHF. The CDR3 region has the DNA TGTGCCAGCAGCGTAAGTGGGCAGAGCAATCAGCCCCAGCATTTT.

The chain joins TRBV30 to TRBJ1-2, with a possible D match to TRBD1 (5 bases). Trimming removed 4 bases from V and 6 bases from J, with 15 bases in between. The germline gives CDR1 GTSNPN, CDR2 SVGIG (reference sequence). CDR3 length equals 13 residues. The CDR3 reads CAWNRSPWNGYTF. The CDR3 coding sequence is TGTGCCTGGAACAGGTCCCCTTGGAATGGCTACACCTTC.

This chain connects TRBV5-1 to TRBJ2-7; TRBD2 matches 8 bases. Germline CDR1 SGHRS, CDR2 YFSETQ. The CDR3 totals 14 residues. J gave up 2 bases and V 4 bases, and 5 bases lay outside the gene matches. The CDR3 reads CASSLSGIAYEQYF. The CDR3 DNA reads TGCGCCAGCAGCCTTAGCGGGATAGCCTACGAGCAGTACTTC.

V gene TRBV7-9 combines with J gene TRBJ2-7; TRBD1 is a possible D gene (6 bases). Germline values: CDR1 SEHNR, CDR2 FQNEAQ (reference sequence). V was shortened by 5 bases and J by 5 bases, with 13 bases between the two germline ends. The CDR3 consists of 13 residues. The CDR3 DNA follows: TGTGCCAGCAGCCCGGACAGTATCCACGAGCAGTACTTC. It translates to CASSPDSIHEQYF.

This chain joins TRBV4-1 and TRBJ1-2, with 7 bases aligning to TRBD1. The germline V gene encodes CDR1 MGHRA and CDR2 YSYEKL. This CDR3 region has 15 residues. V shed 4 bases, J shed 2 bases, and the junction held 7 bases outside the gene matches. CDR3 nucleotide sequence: TGCGCCAGCAGCCCGATCGGACAGGTCAACTATGGCTACACCTTC. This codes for CASSPIGQVNYGYTF.

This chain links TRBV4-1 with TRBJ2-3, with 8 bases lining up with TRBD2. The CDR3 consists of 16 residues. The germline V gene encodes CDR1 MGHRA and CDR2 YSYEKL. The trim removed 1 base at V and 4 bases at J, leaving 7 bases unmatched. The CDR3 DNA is TGCGCCAGCAGCCAAGTACAGCGGGAGTTGGCAGATACGCAGTATTTT. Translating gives CASSQVQRELADTQYF.

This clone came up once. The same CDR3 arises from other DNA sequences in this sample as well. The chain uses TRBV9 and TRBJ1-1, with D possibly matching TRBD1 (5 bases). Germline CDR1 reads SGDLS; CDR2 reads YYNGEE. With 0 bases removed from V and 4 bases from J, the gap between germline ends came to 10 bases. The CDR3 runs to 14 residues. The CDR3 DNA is TGTGCCAGCAGCGTAGAAGGAGGGGCCACTGAAGCTTTCTTT. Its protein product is CASSVEGGATEAFF.

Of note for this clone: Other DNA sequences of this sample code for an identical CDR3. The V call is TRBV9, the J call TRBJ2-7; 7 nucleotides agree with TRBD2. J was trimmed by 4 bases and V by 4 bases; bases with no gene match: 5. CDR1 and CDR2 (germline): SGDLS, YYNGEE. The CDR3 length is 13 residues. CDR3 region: CASSPGEGYEQYF. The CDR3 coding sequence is TGTGCCAGCAGCCCCGGGGAGGGGTACGAGCAGTACTTC.

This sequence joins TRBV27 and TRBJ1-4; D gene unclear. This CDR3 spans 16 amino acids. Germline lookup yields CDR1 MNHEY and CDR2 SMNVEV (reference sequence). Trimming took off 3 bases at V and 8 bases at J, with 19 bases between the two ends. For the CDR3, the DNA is TGTGCCAGCAGTTTCAGGTTCGCATTTTTGGGCGAAAAACTGTTTTTT. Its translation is CASSFRFAFLGEKLFF.

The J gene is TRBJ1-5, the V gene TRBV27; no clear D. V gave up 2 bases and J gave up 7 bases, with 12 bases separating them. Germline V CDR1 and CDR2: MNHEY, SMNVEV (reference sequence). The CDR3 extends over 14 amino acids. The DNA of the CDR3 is TGTGCCAGCAGTTTAAAAGGGTCGGGGCAGCCCCAGCATTTT. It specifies CASSLKGSGQPQHF.

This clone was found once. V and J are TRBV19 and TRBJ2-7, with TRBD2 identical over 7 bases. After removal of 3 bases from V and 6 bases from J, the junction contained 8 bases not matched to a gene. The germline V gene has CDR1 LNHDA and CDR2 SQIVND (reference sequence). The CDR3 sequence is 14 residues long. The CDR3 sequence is CASSISAGVSEQYF. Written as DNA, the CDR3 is TGTGCCAGTAGTATCTCTGCGGGAGTGTCCGAGCAGTACTTC.

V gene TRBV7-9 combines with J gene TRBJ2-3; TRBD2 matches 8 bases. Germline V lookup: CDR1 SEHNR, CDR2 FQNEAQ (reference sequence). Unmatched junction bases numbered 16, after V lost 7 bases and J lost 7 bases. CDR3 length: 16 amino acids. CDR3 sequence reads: CASTLGVAGRLNTQYF. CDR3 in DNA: TGTGCCAGCACCCTCGGGGTAGCGGGGCGACTTAATACGCAGTATTTT.